Listed below are T cell receptor beta chains from one sample, sequenced in a study of T cell responses to AZD1222 COVID-19 vaccine. The table came from immunoSEQ multiplex PCR; TCRdb's copy has only in-frame clones and leaves some out. The table lists about 140,000 clones, more than 90% of them singletons. Sample: peripheral blood, taken on day 0 of AZD1222 vaccination. Source of these receptors: an adult in good health. Both conserved end residues are trimmed from each CDR3.

j_gene,v_gene,CDR3aa
TRBJ1-5,TRBV2,ASSGQEGSNQPQH
TRBJ2-1,TRBV10-3,AISELMDRAYNEQF
TRBJ1-2,TRBV7-2,ASSQNGPGYT
TRBJ2-7,TRBV6-6,ASGMAGNEQY
TRBJ1-5,TRBV5-1,ASSLAEGRPQH
TRBJ1-2,TRBV2,ASSEGGLNYGYT
TRBJ1-5,TRBV28,ASTQPDRGYQPQH
TRBJ1-2,TRBV5-5,ASSPAWGGSSYYGYT
TRBJ1-2,TRBV2,ASSATGNGYT
TRBJ2-7,TRBV28,ASWFPGQEQY
TRBJ2-3,TRBV27,ASRGIGGPDTQY
TRBJ2-1,TRBV7-9,ASSFTGNEQF
TRBJ1-5,TRBV7-8,ASSLAIVVSNQPQH
TRBJ2-6,TRBV7-2,ASSVGVTGANVLT
TRBJ1-6,TRBV1,TSSPPLKPLH
TRBJ2-7,TRBV5-1,ASSNQQGYEQY
TRBJ2-5,TRBV4-1,ASSQTSGGAPQRETQY